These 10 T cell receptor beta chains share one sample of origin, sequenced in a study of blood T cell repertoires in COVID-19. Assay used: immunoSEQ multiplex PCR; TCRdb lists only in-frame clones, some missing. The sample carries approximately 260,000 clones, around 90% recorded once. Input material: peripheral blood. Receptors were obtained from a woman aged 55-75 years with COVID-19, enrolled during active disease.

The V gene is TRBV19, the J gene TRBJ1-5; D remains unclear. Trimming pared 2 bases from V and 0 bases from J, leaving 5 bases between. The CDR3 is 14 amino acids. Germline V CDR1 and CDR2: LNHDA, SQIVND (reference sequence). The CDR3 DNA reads TGTGCCAGTAGTATACAGTATAGCAATCAGCCCCAGCATTTT. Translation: CASSIQYSNQPQHF.

The CDR3 DNA sequence: TGTGCCAGCAGTGAATATAAAGGGACAGGGACATTCTACACCTTC. Translated, it gives CASSEYKGTGTFYTF. This chain connects TRBV25-1 to TRBJ1-2, with 9 bases aligning to TRBD1. CDR3 length: 15 amino acids. V lost 0 bases and J lost 10; bases outside the gene matches: 9. In germline, CDR1 is MGHDK, CDR2 SYGVNS.

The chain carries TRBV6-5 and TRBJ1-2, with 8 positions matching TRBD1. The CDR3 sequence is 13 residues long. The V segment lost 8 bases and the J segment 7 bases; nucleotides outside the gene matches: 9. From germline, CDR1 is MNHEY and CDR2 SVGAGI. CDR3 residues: CASAFTGGSGYTF. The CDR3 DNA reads TGTGCCAGCGCTTTTACAGGGGGTAGTGGCTACACCTTC.

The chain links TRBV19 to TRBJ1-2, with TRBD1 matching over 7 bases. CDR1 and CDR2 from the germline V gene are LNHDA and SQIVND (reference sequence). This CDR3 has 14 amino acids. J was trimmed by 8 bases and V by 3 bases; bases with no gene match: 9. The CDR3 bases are TGTGCCAGTAGTATTGGAGACAGGGTGAGGGGCTACACCTTC. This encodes CASSIGDRVRGYTF. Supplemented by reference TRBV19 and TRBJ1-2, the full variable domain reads DGGITQSPKYLFRKEGQNVTLSCEQNLNHDAMYWYRQDPGQGLRLIYYSQIVNDFQKGDIAEGYSVSREKKESFPLTVTSAQKNPTAFYLCASSIGDRVRGYTFGSGTRLTVV.

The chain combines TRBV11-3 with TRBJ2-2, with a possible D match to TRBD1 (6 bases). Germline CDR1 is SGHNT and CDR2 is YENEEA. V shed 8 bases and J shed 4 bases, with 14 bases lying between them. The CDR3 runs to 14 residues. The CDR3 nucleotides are TGTGCCAGCGGTAGAGGACAGAGCACCGGGGAGCTGTTTTTT. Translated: CASGRGQSTGELFF. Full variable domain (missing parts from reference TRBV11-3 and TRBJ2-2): EAGVVQSPRYKIIEKKQPVAFWCNPISGHNTLYWYLQNLGQGPELLIRYENEEAVDDSQLPKDRFSAERLKGVDSTLKIQPAELGDSAVYLCASGRGQSTGELFFGEGSRLTVL.

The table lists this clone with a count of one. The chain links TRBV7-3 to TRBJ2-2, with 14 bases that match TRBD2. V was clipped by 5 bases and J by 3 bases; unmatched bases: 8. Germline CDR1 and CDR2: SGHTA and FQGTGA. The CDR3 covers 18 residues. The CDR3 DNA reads TGTGCCAGCAGCCCGACTAGCGGGGGGGCGGGCTACACCGGGGAGCTGTTTTTT. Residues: CASSPTSGGAGYTGELFF. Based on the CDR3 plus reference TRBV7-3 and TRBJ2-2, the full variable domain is GAGVSQTPSNKVTEKGKYVELRCDPISGHTALYWYRQSLGQGPEFLIYFQGTGAADDSGLPNDRFFAVRPEGSVSTLKIQRTERGDSAVYLCASSPTSGGAGYTGELFFGEGSRLTVL.

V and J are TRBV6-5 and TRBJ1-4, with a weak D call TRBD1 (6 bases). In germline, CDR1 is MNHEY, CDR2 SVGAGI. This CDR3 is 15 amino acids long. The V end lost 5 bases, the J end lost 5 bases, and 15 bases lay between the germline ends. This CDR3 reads CASSRAGRGNEKLFF. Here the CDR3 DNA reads TGTGCCAGCAGTCGAGCGGGGAGGGGGAATGAAAAACTGTTTTTT.

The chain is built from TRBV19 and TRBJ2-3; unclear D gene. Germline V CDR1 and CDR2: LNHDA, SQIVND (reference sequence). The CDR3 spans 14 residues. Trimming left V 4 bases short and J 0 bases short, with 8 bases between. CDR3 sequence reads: CASSTTTSTDTQYF. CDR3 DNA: TGTGCCAGTAGTACAACTACTAGCACAGATACGCAGTATTTT. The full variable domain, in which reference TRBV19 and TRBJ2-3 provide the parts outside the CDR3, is DGGITQSPKYLFRKEGQNVTLSCEQNLNHDAMYWYRQDPGQGLRLIYYSQIVNDFQKGDIAEGYSVSREKKESFPLTVTSAQKNPTAFYLCASSTTTSTDTQYFGPGTRLTVL.

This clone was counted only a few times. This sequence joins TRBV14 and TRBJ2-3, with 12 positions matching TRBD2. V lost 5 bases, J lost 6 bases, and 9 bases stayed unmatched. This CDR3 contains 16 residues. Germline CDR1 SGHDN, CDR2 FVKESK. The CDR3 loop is CASSSLRLAGVDTQYF. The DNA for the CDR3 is TGTGCCAGCAGCTCACTCCGACTAGCGGGGGTGGATACGCAGTATTTT.

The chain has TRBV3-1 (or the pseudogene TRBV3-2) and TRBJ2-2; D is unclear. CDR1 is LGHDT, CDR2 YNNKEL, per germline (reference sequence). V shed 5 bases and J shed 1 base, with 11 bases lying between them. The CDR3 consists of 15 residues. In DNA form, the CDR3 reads TGTGCCAGCAGCAAAGCTAGGATGAACACCGGGGAGCTGTTTTTT. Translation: CASSKARMNTGELFF.